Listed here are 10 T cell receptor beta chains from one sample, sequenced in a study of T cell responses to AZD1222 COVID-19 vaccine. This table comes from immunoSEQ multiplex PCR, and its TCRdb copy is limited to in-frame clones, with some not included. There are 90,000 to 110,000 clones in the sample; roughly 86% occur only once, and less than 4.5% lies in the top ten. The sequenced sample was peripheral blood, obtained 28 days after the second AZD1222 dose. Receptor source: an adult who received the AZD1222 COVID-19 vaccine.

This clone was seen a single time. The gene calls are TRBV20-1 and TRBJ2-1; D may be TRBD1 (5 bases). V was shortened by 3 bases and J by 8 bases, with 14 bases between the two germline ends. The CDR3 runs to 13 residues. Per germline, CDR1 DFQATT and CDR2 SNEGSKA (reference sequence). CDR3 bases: TGCAGTGCTAGTTTGTTCAGGGATCATGAGCAGTTCTTC. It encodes CSASLFRDHEQFF.

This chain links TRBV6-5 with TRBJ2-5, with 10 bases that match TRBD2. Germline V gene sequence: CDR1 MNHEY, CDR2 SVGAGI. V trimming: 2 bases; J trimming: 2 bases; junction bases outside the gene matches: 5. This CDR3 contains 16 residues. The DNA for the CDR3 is TGTGCCAGCAGTTACAAAAGACTAGCGGGTCAAGAGACCCAGTACTTC. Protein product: CASSYKRLAGQETQYF.

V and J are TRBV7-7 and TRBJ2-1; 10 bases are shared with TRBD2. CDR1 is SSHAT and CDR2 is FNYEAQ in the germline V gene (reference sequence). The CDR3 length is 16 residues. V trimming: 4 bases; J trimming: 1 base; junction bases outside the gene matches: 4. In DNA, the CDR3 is TGTGCCAGCAGCTCCGGACTAGCGGTATCCTACAATGAGCAGTTCTTC. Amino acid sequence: CASSSGLAVSYNEQFF. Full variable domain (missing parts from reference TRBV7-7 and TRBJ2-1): GAGVSQSPRYKVTKRGQDVTLRCDPISSHATLYWYQQALGQGPEFLTYFNYEAQPDKSGLPSDRFSAERPEGSISTLTIQRTEQRDSAMYRCASSSGLAVSYNEQFFGPGTRLTVL.

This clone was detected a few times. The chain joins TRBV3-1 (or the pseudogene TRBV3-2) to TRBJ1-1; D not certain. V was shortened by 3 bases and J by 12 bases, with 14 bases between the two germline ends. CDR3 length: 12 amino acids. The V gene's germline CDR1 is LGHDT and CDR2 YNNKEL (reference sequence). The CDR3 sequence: CASSHPPGGTFF. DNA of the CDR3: TGTGCCAGCAGCCACCCCCCGGGCGGCACTTTCTTT.

The CDR3: CASSLEGSNTEAFF. CDR3 coding DNA: TGTGCCAGCAGCTTAGAAGGGAGTAACACTGAAGCTTTCTTT. The rearrangement joins TRBV7-9 to TRBJ1-1; D is uncertain. The germline CDR1 and CDR2 sequences are SEHNR and FQNEAQ (reference sequence). The CDR3 has 14 residues. Trimming removed 1 base from V and 2 bases from J, with 8 bases in between. Full variable domain (remainder filled in from reference TRBV7-9 and TRBJ1-1): DTGVSQNPRHKITKRGQNVTFRCDPISEHNRLYWYRQTLGQGPEFLTYFQNEAQLEKSRLLSDRFSAERPKGSFSTLEIQRTEQGDSAMYLCASSLEGSNTEAFFGQGTRLTVV.

CDR3 bases: TGTGCCAGCAGCTTCACAGGGGGCTCTGAAGCTTTCTTT. Amino acid sequence: CASSFTGGSEAFF. The chain has TRBV7-3 and TRBJ1-1, with TRBD1 identical over 9 bases. CDR3 length equals 13 residues. Germline V gene data show CDR1 as SGHTA and CDR2 as FQGTGA. V shed 3 bases and J 6 bases; nucleotides not matched to a gene: 2.

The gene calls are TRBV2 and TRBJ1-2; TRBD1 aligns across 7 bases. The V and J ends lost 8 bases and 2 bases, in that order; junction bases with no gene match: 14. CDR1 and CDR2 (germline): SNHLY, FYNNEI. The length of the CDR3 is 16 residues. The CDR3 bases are TGTGCCAGCTCGGGGGGAGACAGGGACGGCAACTATGGCTACACCTTC. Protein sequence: CASSGGDRDGNYGYTF.

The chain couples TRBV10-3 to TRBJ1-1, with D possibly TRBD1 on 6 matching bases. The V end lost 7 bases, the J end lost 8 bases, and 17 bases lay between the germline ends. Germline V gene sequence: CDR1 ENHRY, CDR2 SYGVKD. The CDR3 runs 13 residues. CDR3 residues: CAITSAGRGEAFF. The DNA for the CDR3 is TGTGCCATCACGTCCGCCGGGAGGGGGGAAGCTTTCTTT.

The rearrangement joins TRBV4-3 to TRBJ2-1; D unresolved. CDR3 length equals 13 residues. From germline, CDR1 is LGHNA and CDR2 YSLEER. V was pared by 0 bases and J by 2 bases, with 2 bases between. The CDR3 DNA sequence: TGCGCCAGCAGCCAAGACACCTACAATGAGCAGTTCTTC. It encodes CASSQDTYNEQFF.

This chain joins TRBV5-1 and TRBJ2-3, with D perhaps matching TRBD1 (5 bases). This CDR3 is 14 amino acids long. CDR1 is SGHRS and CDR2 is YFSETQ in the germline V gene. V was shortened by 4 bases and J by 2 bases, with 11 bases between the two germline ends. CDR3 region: CASSPDRLTDTQYF. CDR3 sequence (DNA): TGCGCCAGCAGCCCAGACAGACTCACAGATACGCAGTATTTT.